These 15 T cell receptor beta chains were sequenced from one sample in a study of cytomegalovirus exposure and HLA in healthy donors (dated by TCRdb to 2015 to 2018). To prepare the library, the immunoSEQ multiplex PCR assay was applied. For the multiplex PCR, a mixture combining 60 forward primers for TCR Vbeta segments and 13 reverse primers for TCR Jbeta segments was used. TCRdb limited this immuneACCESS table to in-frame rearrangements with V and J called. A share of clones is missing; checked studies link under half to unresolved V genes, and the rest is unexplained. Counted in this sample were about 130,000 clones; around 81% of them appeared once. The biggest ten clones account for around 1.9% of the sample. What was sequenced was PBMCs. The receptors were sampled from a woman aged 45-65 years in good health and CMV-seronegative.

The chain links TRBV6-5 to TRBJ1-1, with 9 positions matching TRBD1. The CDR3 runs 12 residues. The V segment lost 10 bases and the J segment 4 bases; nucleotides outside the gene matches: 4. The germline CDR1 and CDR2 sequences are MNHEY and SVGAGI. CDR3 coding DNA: TGTGCCACGGGACAGGGAACCACTGAAGCTTTCTTT. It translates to CATGQGTTEAFF.

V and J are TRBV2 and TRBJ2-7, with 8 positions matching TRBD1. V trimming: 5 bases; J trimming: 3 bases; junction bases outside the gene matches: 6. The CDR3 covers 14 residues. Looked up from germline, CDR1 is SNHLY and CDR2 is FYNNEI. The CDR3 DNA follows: TGTGCCAGCAGTCCCGGGACAGGCTACTACGAGCAGTACTTC. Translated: CASSPGTGYYEQYF.

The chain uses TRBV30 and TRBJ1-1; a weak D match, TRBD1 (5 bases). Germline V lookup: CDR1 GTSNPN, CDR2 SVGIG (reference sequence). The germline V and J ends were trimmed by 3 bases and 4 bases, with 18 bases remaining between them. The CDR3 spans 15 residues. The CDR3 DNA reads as TGTGCCTGGAGACCCCTCGCAGGGCGGGGCACTGAAGCTTTCTTT. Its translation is CAWRPLAGRGTEAFF.

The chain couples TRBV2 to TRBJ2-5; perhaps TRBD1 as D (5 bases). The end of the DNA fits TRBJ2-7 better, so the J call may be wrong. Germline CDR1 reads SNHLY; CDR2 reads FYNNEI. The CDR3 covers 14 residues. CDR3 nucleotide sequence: TGTGCCAGCAGTGAAACAGGTTTTGTCCACGAGCAGTACTTC. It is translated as CASSETGFVHEQYF.

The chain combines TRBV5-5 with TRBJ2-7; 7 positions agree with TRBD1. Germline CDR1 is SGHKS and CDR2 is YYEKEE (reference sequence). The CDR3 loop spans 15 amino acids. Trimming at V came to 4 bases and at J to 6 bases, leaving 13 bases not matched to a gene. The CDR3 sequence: CASSVSVTGPAEQYF. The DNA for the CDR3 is TGTGCCAGCAGCGTAAGTGTGACAGGGCCAGCCGAGCAGTACTTC. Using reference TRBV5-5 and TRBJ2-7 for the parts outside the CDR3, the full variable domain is DAGVTQSPTHLIKTRGQQVTLRCSPISGHKSVSWYQQVLGQGPQFIFQYYEKEERGRGNFPDRFSARQFPNYSSELNVNALLLGDSALYLCASSVSVTGPAEQYFGPGTRLTVT.

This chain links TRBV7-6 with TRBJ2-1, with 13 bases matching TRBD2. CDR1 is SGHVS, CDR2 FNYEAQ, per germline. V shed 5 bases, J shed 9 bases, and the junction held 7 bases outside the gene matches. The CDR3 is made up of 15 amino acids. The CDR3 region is CASSKLAGGPPEQFF. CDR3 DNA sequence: TGTGCCAGCAGCAAACTAGCGGGAGGGCCGCCTGAGCAGTTCTTC.

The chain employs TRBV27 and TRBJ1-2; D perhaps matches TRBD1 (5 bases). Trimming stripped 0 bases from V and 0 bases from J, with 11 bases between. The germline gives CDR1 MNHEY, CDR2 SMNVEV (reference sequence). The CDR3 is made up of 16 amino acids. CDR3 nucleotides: TGTGCCAGCAGTTTATCGGCAGGGAAAGCTAACTATGGCTACACCTTC. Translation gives CASSLSAGKANYGYTF.

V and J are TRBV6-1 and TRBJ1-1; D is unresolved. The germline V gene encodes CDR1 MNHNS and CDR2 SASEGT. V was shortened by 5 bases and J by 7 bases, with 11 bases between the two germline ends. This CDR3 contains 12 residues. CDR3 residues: CASSPRGGEAFF. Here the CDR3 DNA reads TGTGCCAGCAGTCCTAGAGGCGGTGAAGCTTTCTTT.

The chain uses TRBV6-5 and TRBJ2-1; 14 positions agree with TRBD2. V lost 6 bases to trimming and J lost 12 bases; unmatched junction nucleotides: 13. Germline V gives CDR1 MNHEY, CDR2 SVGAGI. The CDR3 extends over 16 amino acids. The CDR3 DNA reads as TGTGCCAGCAGCTACCTGACTAGCGGGAGGGCCGGGTGGCAGTTCTTC. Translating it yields CASSYLTSGRAGWQFF.

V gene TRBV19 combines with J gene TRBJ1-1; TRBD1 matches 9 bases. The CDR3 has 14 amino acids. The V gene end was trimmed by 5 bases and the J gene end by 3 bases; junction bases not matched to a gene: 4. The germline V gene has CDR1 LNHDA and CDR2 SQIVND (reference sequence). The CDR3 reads CASSRDREYTEAFF. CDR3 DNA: TGTGCCAGTAGTCGGGACAGGGAGTACACTGAAGCTTTCTTT.

CDR3 protein: CASSVGQGTAEQYF. CDR3 nucleotides: TGTGCCAGCAGTGTGGGACAGGGGACCGCCGAGCAGTACTTC. This chain joins TRBV28 and TRBJ2-7; TRBD1 aligns across 10 bases. CDR1 is MDHEN and CDR2 is SYDVKM in the germline V gene. Unmatched junction bases numbered 7, after V lost 5 bases and J lost 6 bases. This CDR3 has 14 residues. Complete variable domain (other parts from reference TRBV28 and TRBJ2-7): DVKVTQSSRYLVKRTGEKVFLECVQDMDHENMFWYRQDPGLGLRLIYFSYDVKMKEKGDIPEGYSVSREKKERFSLILESASTNQTSMYLCASSVGQGTAEQYFGPGTRLTVT.

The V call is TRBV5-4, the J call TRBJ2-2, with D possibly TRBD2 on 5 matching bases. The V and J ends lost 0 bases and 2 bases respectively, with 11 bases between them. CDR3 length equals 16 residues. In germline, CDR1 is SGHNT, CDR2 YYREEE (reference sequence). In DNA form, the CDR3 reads TGTGCCAGCAGCTTGGAGTTAGCGACAAACACCGGGGAGCTGTTTTTT. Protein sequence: CASSLELATNTGELFF.

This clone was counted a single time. The CDR3 loop is CAISPRLAGAYNEQFF. For the CDR3, the DNA is TGTGCCATCAGTCCCCGGCTAGCGGGAGCCTACAATGAGCAGTTCTTC. The rearrangement links TRBV10-3 to TRBJ2-1, with TRBD2 identical over 10 bases. Germline CDR1 and CDR2: ENHRY and SYGVKD. This CDR3 has 16 amino acids. The junction had 6 bases not matched to a gene; V was cut back by 5 bases and J by 2 bases.

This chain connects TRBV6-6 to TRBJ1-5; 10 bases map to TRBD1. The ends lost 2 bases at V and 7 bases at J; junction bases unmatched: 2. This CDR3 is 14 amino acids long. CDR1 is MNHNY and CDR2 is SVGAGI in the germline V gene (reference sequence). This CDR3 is CASSYGDRGQPQHF. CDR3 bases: TGTGCCAGCAGTTACGGGGACAGGGGACAGCCCCAGCATTTT.

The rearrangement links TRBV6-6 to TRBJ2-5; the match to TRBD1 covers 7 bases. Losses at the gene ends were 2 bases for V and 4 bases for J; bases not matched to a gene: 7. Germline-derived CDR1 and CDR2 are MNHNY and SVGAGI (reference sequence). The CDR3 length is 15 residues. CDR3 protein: CASSYDRAMPETQYF. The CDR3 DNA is TGTGCCAGCAGTTACGACAGGGCCATGCCAGAGACCCAGTACTTC.